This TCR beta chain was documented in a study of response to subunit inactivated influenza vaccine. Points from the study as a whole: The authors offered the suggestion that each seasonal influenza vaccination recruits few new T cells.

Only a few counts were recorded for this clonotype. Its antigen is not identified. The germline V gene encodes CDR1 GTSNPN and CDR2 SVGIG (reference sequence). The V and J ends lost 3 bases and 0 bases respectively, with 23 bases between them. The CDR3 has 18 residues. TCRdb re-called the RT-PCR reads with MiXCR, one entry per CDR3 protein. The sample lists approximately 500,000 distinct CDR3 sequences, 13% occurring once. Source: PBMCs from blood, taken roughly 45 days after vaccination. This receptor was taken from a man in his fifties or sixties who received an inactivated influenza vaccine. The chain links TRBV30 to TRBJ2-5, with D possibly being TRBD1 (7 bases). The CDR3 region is CAWSADRTTYRDQETQYF. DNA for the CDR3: TGTGCCTGGAGCGCGGACAGGACTACCTACCGGGACCAAGAGACCCAGTACTTC.